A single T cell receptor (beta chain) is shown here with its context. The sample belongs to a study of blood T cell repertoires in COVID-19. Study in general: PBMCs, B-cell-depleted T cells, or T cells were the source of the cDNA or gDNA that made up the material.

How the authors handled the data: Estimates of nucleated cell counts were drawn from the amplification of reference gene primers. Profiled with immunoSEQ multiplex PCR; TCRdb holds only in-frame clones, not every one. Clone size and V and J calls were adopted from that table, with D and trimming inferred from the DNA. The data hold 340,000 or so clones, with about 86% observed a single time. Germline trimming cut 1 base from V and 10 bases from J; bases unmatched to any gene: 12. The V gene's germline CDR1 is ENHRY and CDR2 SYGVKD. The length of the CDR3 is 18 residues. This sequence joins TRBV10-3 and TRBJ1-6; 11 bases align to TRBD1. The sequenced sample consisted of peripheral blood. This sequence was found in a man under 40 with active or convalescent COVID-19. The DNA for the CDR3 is TGTGCCATCAGTGAGTTCAGGCCCGGACAGGGGGCATTGTCACCCCTCCACTTT. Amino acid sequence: CAISEFRPGQGALSPLHF.